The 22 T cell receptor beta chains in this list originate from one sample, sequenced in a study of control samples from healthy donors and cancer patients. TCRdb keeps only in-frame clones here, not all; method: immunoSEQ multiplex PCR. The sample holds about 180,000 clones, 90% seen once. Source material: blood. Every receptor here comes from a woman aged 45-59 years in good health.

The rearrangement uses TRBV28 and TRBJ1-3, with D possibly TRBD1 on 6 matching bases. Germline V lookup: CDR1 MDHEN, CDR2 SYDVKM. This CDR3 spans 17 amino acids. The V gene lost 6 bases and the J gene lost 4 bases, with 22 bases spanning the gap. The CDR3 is CASSRPGGGNSGNTIYF. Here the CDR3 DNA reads TGTGCCAGCAGCCGCCCCGGTGGGGGCAATTCGGGAAACACCATATATTTT.

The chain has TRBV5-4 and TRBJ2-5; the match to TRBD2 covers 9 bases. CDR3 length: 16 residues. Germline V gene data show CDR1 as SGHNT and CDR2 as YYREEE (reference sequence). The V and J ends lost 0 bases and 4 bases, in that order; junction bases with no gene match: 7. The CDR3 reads CASSLETGRGGETQYF. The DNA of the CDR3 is TGTGCCAGCAGCTTGGAGACTGGGCGGGGGGGAGAGACCCAGTACTTC.

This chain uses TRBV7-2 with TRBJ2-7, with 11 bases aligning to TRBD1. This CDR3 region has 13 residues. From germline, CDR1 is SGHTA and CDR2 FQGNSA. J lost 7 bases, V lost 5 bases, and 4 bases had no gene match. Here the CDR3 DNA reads TGTGCCAGCAGCCTGGACAGGGGGCGTGAGCAGTACTTC. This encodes CASSLDRGREQYF.

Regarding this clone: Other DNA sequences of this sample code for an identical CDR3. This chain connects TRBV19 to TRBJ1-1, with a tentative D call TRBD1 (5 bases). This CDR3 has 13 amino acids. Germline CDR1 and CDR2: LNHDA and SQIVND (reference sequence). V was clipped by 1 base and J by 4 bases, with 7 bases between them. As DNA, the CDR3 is TGTGCCAGTAGTATAGGGGGGGGCACTGAAGCTTTCTTT. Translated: CASSIGGGTEAFF.

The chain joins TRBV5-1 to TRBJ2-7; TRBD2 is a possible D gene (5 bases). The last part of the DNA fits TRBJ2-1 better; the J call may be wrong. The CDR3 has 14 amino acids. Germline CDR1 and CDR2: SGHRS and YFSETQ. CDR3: CASSLGADYNEQFF. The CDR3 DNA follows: TGCGCCAGCAGCTTGGGAGCGGATTACAATGAGCAGTTCTTC.

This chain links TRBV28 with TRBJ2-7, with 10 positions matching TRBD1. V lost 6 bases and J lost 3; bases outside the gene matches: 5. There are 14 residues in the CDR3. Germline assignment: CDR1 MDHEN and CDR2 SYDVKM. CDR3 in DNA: TGTGCCAGCAGGCGGACAGGGGGAGGCTACGAGCAGTACTTC. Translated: CASRRTGGGYEQYF.

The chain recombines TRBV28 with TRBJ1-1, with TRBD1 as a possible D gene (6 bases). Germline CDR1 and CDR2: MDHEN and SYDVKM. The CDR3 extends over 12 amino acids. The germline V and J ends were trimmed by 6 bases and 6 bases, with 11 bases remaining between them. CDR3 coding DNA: TGTGCCAGCAGAGAGGGGGGGGCTGAAGCTTTCTTT. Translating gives CASREGGAEAFF.

The CDR3 reads CASSASRGWETQYF. Written as DNA, the CDR3 is TGTGCCAGCAGTGCCTCGAGGGGGTGGGAGACCCAGTACTTC. This chain connects TRBV25-1 to TRBJ2-5, with a weak D call TRBD1 (6 bases). The CDR3 length is 14 residues. Per germline, CDR1 MGHDK and CDR2 SYGVNS. Trimming pared 4 bases from V and 5 bases from J, leaving 14 bases between.

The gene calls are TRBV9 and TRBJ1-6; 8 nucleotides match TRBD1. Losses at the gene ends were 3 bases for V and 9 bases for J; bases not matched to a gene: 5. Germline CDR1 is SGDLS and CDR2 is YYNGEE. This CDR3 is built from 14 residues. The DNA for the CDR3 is TGTGCCAGCAGCGCCAACACAGGGGGTTCACCCCTCCACTTT. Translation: CASSANTGGSPLHF.

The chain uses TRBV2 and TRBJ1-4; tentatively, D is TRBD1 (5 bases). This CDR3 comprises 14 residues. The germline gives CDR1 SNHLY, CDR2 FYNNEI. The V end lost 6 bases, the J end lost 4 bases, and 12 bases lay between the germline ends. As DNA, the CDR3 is TGTGCCAGCAGGAACCCCGGGGGTAATGAAAAACTGTTTTTT. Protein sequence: CASRNPGGNEKLFF.

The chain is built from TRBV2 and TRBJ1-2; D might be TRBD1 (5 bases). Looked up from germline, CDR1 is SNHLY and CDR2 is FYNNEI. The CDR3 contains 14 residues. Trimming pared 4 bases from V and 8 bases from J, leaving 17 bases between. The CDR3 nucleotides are TGTGCCAGCAGTGTCGGACACCTCTTGGGAGGCTACACCTTC. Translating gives CASSVGHLLGGYTF.

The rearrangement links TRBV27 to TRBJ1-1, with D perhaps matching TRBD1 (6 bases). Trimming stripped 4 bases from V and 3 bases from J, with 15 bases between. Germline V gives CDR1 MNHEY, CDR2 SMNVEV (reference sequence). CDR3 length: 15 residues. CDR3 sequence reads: CASSSLGGLDTEAFF. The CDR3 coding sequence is TGTGCCAGCAGTTCGCTGGGGGGCTTAGACACTGAAGCTTTCTTT.

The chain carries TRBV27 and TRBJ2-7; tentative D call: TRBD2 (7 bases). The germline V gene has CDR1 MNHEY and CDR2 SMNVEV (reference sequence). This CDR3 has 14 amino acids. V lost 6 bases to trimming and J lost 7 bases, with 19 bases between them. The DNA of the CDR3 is TGTGCCAGCAGCCCGCCCGCGAGGGGGGGGGAGCAGTACTTC. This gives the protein CASSPPARGGEQYF.

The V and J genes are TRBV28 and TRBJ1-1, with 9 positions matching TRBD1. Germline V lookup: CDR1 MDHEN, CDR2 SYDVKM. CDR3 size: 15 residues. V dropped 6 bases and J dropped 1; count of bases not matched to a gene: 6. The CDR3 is CASRGQGQGNTEAFF. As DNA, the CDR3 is TGTGCCAGCAGGGGCCAGGGACAGGGGAACACTGAAGCTTTCTTT.

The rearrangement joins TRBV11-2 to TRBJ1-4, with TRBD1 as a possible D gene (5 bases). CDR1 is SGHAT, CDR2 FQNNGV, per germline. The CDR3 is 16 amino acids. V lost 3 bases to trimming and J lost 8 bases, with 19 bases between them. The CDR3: CASSFTGAGVNEKLFF. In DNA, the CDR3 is TGTGCCAGCAGCTTTACCGGGGCTGGGGTTAACGAAAAACTGTTTTTT.

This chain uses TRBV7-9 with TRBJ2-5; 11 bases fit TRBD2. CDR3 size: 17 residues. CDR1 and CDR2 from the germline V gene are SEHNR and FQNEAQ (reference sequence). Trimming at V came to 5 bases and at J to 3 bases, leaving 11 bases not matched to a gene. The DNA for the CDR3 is TGTGCCAGCAGCCAAACTGCCTTGACTAGCGGGAAAGAGACCCAGTACTTC. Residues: CASSQTALTSGKETQYF.

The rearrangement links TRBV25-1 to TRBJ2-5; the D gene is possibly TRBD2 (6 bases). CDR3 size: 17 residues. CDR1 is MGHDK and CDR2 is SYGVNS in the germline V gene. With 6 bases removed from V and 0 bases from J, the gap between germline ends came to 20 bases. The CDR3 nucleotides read TGTGCCAGCAGCACCTTGGGGACTCACATGTACCAAGAGACCCAGTACTTC. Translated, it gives CASSTLGTHMYQETQYF. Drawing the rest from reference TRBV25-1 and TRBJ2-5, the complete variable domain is EADIYQTPRYLVIGTGKKITLECSQTMGHDKMYWYQQDPGMELHLIHYSYGVNSTEKGDLSSESTVSRIRTEHFPLTLESARPSHTSQYLCASSTLGTHMYQETQYFGPGTRLLVL.

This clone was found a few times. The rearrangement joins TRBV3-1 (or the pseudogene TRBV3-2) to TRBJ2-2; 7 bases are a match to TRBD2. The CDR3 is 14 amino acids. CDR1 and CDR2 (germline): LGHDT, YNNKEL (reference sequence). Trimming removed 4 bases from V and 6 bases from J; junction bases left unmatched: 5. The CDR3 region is CASSRTSNPGELFF. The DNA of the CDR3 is TGTGCCAGCAGCCGGACTAGTAACCCCGGGGAGCTGTTTTTT.

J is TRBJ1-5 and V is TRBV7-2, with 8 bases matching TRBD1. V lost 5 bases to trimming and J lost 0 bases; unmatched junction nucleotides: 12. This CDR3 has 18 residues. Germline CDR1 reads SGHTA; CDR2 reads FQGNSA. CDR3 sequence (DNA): TGTGCCAGCAGCACAGCCGGGACAGGTTCGTATAGCAATCAGCCCCAGCATTTT. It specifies CASSTAGTGSYSNQPQHF.

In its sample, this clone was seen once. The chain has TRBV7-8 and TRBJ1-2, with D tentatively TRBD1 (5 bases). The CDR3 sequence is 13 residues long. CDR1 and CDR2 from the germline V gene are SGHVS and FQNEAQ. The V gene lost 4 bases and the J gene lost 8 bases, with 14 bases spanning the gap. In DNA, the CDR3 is TGTGCCAGCAGCTCGTCTACCGGGGGGGGCTACACCTTC. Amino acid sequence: CASSSSTGGGYTF.

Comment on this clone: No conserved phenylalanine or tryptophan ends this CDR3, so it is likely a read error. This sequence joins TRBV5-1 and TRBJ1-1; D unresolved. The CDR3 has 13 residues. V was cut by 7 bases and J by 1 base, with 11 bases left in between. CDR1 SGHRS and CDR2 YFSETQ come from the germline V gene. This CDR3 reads CASREHENTEAFL. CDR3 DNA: TGCGCCAGCCGGGAACACGAGAACACTGAAGCTTTCCTT.

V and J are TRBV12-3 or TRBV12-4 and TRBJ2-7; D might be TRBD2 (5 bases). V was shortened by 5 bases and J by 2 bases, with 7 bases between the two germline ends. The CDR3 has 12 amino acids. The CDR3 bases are TGTGCCAGCAGTACCGGGACCTACGAGCAGTACTTC. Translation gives CASSTGTYEQYF.